Shown below are 10 T cell receptor beta chains from a single sample sequenced in a study of T cell responses to AZD1222 COVID-19 vaccine (dated by TCRdb to 2020 to 2022). The time point label of this sample denotes: about 28 days (+/-7) after the second vaccine dose. Receptor amplification or capture employed the immunoSEQ multiplex PCR assay. Sourced from immuneACCESS, this table was stored by TCRdb with only in-frame sequences that have V and J called. A share of the clones is absent; for the studies checked, an unresolved V gene accounts for under half, and the remainder has no known explanation. The sample includes over 150,000 clones, with 70% to 90% observed a single time. Clones ranked in the top ten supply roughly 0.98% of the sample. The input for sequencing was peripheral blood, taken 28 days after the second AZD1222 dose. Every receptor here comes from an adult who received the AZD1222 COVID-19 vaccine.

This clone has a single count. V usage is TRBV18 and J usage is TRBJ1-1; D remains ambiguous. The germline V gene encodes CDR1 KGHSH and CDR2 LQKENI. V lost 4 bases and J 6 bases, leaving 9 bases between the germline ends. This CDR3 spans 12 amino acids. The CDR3 DNA sequence: TGTGCCAGCTCACAGAGGGTTGCTGAAGCTTTCTTT. This codes for CASSQRVAEAFF.

This rearrangement joins TRBV18 to TRBJ1-4, with D perhaps TRBD1 (6 bases). CDR1 is KGHSH and CDR2 is LQKENI in the germline V gene. The CDR3 consists of 16 residues. The V end was cut by 1 base, the J end by 8 bases, with 17 bases between. The CDR3 sequence: CASSPQGSWGPEKLFF. For the CDR3, the DNA is TGTGCCAGCTCACCACAGGGGTCGTGGGGGCCCGAAAAACTGTTTTTT.

V usage is TRBV11-2 and J usage is TRBJ1-2; D possibly corresponds to TRBD1 (5 bases). This CDR3 is built from 15 residues. Per germline, CDR1 SGHAT and CDR2 FQNNGV. V lost 1 base and J lost 0, with 9 bases in between. The CDR3 DNA sequence: TGTGCCAGCAGCTTAGGAGGGGTCGCTAACTATGGCTACACCTTC. It codes for CASSLGGVANYGYTF. The variable domain in full, with the rest retrieved from reference TRBV11-2 and TRBJ1-2, is EAGVAQSPRYKIIEKRQSVAFWCNPISGHATLYWYQQILGQGPKLLIQFQNNGVVDDSQLPKDRFSAERLKGVDSTLKIQPAKLEDSAVYLCASSLGGVANYGYTFGSGTRLTVV.

The chain is built from TRBV7-9 and TRBJ2-4, with D perhaps TRBD1 (5 bases). CDR3 size: 15 residues. Germline values: CDR1 SEHNR, CDR2 FQNEAQ (reference sequence). The V and J ends lost 6 bases and 3 bases respectively, with 15 bases between them. In DNA form, the CDR3 reads TGTGCCAGCAGGCCCGACAGAGTCGGCAAAAACATTCAGTACTTC. Protein sequence: CASRPDRVGKNIQYF.

J is TRBJ1-3 and V is TRBV6-1; D call uncertain. CDR1 MNHNS and CDR2 SASEGT come from the germline V gene. Trimming took off 0 bases at V and 0 bases at J, with 3 bases between the two ends. The CDR3 is 14 residues long. The CDR3 loop is CASSEALSGNTIYF. DNA of the CDR3: TGTGCCAGCAGTGAAGCGCTCTCTGGAAACACCATATATTTT.

The chain links TRBV16 to TRBJ2-5; 12 bases are a match to TRBD1. The junction had 5 bases not matched to a gene; V was cut back by 2 bases and J by 7 bases. The CDR3 sequence is 15 residues long. Germline V gene sequence: CDR1 KGHSY, CDR2 FQNENV. The CDR3: CASSQRDRGQVTQYF. CDR3 DNA sequence: TGTGCCAGCAGCCAACGGGACAGGGGGCAGGTGACCCAGTACTTC. The complete variable domain, with remaining parts taken from reference TRBV16 and TRBJ2-5, reads GEEVAQTPKHLVRGEGQKAKLYCAPIKGHSYVFWYQQVLKNEFKFLISFQNENVFDETGMPKERFSAKCLPNSPCSLEIQATKLEDSAVYFCASSQRDRGQVTQYFGPGTRLLVL.

V gene TRBV4-2 combines with J gene TRBJ2-5; 7 bases agree with TRBD2. Germline V gives CDR1 LGHNA, CDR2 YNFKEQ. Trimming at V came to 3 bases and at J to 9 bases, leaving 4 bases not matched to a gene. This CDR3 has 12 amino acids. This CDR3 reads CASSHGSGAQYF. The CDR3 coding sequence is TGTGCCAGCAGCCACGGGAGCGGGGCCCAGTACTTC.

The rearrangement uses TRBV18 and TRBJ1-1; D remains unclear. CDR1 and CDR2 (germline): KGHSH, LQKENI. The CDR3 spans 15 residues. Trimming left V 3 bases short and J 2 bases short, with 13 bases between. CDR3 in amino acids: CASSPGVTQNTEAFF. DNA of the CDR3: TGTGCCAGCTCACCGGGAGTCACTCAAAACACTGAAGCTTTCTTT.

The chain joins TRBV2 to TRBJ2-3, with 10 bases aligning to TRBD2. The CDR3 is 21 amino acids. Trimming at V came to 3 bases and at J to 1 base, leaving 19 bases not matched to a gene. Germline V gene lookup returns CDR1 SNHLY and CDR2 FYNNEI. The CDR3 DNA sequence: TGTGCCAGCAGTGACAAGGTCCTAGCGGGGGCGCCCCGTTGGGGCACAGATACGCAGTATTTT. It translates to CASSDKVLAGAPRWGTDTQYF.

The chain recombines TRBV5-1 with TRBJ1-6; 8 bases fit TRBD1. Trimming at V came to 4 bases and at J to 3 bases, leaving 3 bases not matched to a gene. The CDR3 runs to 15 residues. Germline V gene sequence: CDR1 SGHRS, CDR2 YFSETQ. The CDR3 DNA reads TGCGCCAGCAGCCCACAGGGGGTCTATAATTCACCCCTCCACTTT. The encoded protein is CASSPQGVYNSPLHF.